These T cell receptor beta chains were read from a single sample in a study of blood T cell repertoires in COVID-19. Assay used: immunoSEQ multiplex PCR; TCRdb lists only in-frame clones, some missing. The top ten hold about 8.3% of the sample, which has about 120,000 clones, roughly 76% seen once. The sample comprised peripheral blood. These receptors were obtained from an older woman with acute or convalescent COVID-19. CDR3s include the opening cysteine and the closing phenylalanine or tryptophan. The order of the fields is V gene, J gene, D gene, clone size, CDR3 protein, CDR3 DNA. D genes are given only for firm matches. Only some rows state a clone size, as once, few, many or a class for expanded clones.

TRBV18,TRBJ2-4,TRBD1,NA,CASSQGQGGKIQYF,TGTGCCAGCTCACAAGGACAGGGGGGGAAGATTCAGTACTTC
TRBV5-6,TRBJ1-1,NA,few,CASSLKGTSGTEAFF,TGTGCCAGCAGCTTGAAGGGCACGTCGGGAACTGAAGCTTTCTTT
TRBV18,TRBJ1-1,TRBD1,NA,CASSPFKTGANTEAFF,TGTGCCAGCTCACCATTCAAGACAGGGGCGAACACTGAAGCTTTCTTT
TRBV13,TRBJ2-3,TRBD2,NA,CASSSRLARDTQYF,TGTGCCAGCAGCTCCCGACTAGCGAGGGATACGCAGTATTTT
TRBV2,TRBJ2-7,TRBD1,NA,CASIRDRASYEQYF,TGTGCCAGCATTCGGGACAGGGCCTCCTACGAGCAGTACTTC
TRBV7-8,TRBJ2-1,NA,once,CASSSRGTGNEQFF,TGTGCCAGCAGCTCCCGGGGGACCGGCAATGAGCAGTTCTTC
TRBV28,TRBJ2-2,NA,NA,CASSTLAWELFF,TGTGCCAGCAGTACCCTGGCCTGGGAGCTGTTTTTT
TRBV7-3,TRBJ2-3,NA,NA,CASSFSGDTDTQYF,TGTGCCAGCAGCTTCTCGGGGGACACAGATACGCAGTATTTT
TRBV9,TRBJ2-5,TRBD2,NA,CASSGAARGEETQYF,TGTGCCAGCAGCGGCGCCGCCCGGGGGGAAGAGACCCAGTACTTC
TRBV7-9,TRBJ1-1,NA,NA,CASSLARGFGTEAFF,TGTGCCAGCAGCTTAGCCCGGGGTTTCGGCACTGAAGCTTTCTTT